These 27 T cell receptor beta chains share one sample of origin, sequenced in a study of cytomegalovirus exposure and HLA in healthy donors. It was with 60 Vbeta and 13 Jbeta primers that the PCR ran. Profiled with immunoSEQ multiplex PCR; TCRdb holds only in-frame clones, not every one. This sample yields 130,000 or so clones, of which around 80% are seen a single time; about 1.6% belongs to the top ten. The sample consisted of PBMCs. The receptors come from a woman in her late teens or twenties in good health and CMV-seronegative.

This chain joins TRBV29-1 and TRBJ2-7; D is undetermined. CDR1 and CDR2 from the germline V gene are SQVTM and ANQGSEA. This CDR3 comprises 11 residues. Trimming removed 7 bases at V and 5 bases at J, with 12 bases between. The CDR3 loop is CSAQYVDEQYF. The CDR3 DNA reads TGCAGCGCCCAGTACGTGGACGAGCAGTACTTC.

The chain links TRBV10-2 to TRBJ2-5; tentatively, D is TRBD2 (5 bases). From germline, CDR1 is WSHSY and CDR2 SAAADI. V shed 7 bases and J shed 0 bases, with 15 bases lying between them. The CDR3 sequence is 15 residues long. CDR3 bases: TGCGCCAGCAAGAACAGCGGAGGTTACCAAGAGACCCAGTACTTC. Its protein is CASKNSGGYQETQYF.

The rearrangement uses TRBV15 and TRBJ1-4; the D is unclear. Trimming took 0 bases from V and 5 from J, leaving 4 bases between them. CDR3 length: 13 residues. The germline gives CDR1 LNHNV, CDR2 YYDKDF (reference sequence). CDR3: CATSRDGNEKLFF. In DNA, the CDR3 is TGTGCCACCAGCAGAGACGGGAATGAAAAACTGTTTTTT.

The rearrangement joins TRBV7-2 to TRBJ2-4; TRBD2 matches 10 bases. J lost 0 bases, V lost 1 base, and 3 bases had no gene match. This CDR3 spans 17 amino acids. In germline, CDR1 is SGHTA, CDR2 FQGNSA. This chain's CDR3 is CASSLGPSGRAKNIQYF. CDR3 sequence (DNA): TGTGCCAGCAGCTTAGGTCCTAGCGGGAGAGCCAAAAACATTCAGTACTTC.

To note about this clone: Other nucleotide sequences from this sample produce the same CDR3. The chain recombines TRBV29-1 with TRBJ2-5, with 7 bases that match TRBD2. Unmatched junction bases numbered 7, after V lost 1 base and J lost 5 bases. Germline CDR1 and CDR2: SQVTM and ANQGSEA. The CDR3 runs to 14 residues. The CDR3 DNA reads TGCAGCGTTGAAGGCCTAGCGGCCGGGGAGACCCAGTACTTC. Amino acids: CSVEGLAAGETQYF.

V gene TRBV10-3 combines with J gene TRBJ2-7; D possibly corresponds to TRBD2 (6 bases). The germline CDR1 and CDR2 sequences are ENHRY and SYGVKD. This CDR3 has 15 amino acids. The V and J ends lost 0 bases and 1 base respectively, with 10 bases between them. CDR3 protein: CAISESGAGSYEQYF. The CDR3 nucleotides read TGTGCCATCAGTGAGTCTGGGGCGGGATCCTACGAGCAGTACTTC.

The chain joins TRBV5-4 to TRBJ1-2; TRBD1 matches at 9 bases. This CDR3 comprises 13 residues. Unmatched junction bases numbered 6, after V lost 5 bases and J lost 7 bases. Looked up from germline, CDR1 is SGHNT and CDR2 is YYREEE (reference sequence). CDR3 sequence (DNA): TGTGCCAGCAGTGGGACAGGGTATCGTGGCTACACCTTC. Residues: CASSGTGYRGYTF. Full variable domain (missing parts from reference TRBV5-4 and TRBJ1-2): ETGVTQSPTHLIKTRGQQVTLRCSSQSGHNTVSWYQQALGQGPQFIFQYYREEENGRGNFPPRFSGLQFPNYSSELNVNALELDDSALYLCASSGTGYRGYTFGSGTRLTVV.

The V call is TRBV7-9, the J call TRBJ1-1, with D unresolved. The CDR3 spans 14 residues. V lost 4 bases, J lost 1 base, and 10 bases lay in between. Germline CDR1 and CDR2: SEHNR and FQNEAQ (reference sequence). Here the CDR3 DNA reads TGTGCCAGCAGCTCGGGCCGGGAGAACACTGAAGCTTTCTTT. It yields the protein CASSSGRENTEAFF.

In DNA, the CDR3 is TGCGCCAGCAGCTTGGGTAGAAACAATGAGCAGTTCTTC. Translated, it gives CASSLGRNNEQFF. V is TRBV5-1 and J is TRBJ2-1; no reliable D call. Per the germline V gene, CDR1 is SGHRS and CDR2 is YFSETQ. V was trimmed by 0 bases and J by 5 bases, leaving 6 bases between them. The CDR3 contains 13 residues.

In its sample, this clone was seen a few times. This sequence joins TRBV29-1 and TRBJ2-7, with a tentative D call TRBD2 (5 bases). The CDR3 consists of 13 residues. V was trimmed by 7 bases and J by 7 bases, leaving 20 bases between them. Germline values: CDR1 SQVTM, CDR2 ANQGSEA. The CDR3 DNA follows: TGCAGCGCCGGACGGGATACCTCGGGGGAGCAGTACTTC. Translating it yields CSAGRDTSGEQYF.

V usage is TRBV6-5 and J usage is TRBJ2-7; D call uncertain. There are 13 residues in the CDR3. Germline CDR1 is MNHEY and CDR2 is SVGAGI. The V end lost 2 bases, the J end lost 1 base, and 6 bases lay between the germline ends. CDR3 in DNA: TGTGCCAGCAGTTACGTACAGTCCTACGAGCAGTACTTC. Translating gives CASSYVQSYEQYF.

This clone occurred once. The chain links TRBV30 to TRBJ2-5; 10 bases are shared with TRBD1. Germline CDR1 GTSNPN, CDR2 SVGIG (reference sequence). V gave up 4 bases and J gave up 1 base; unmatched junction bases: 9. The CDR3 covers 16 residues. The CDR3 DNA reads TGTGCCTGGACCGTCCCGGGACAGGGGACCCAAGAGACCCAGTACTTC. Its protein product is CAWTVPGQGTQETQYF.

This clone was seen a handful of times. The chain links TRBV29-1 to TRBJ2-5; D gene unclear. In germline, CDR1 is SQVTM, CDR2 ANQGSEA. With 5 bases removed from V and 1 base from J, the gap between germline ends came to 11 bases. This CDR3 comprises 13 residues. Written as DNA, the CDR3 is TGCAGCGTTTTCCCCCGAGGCCAAGAGACCCAGTACTTC. It translates to CSVFPRGQETQYF.

The rearrangement uses TRBV5-4 and TRBJ1-1, with 11 bases fitting TRBD1. Germline CDR1 is SGHNT and CDR2 is YYREEE (reference sequence). The CDR3 covers 15 residues. V was pared by 3 bases and J by 5 bases, with 6 bases of the junction left unmatched. The CDR3 nucleotides read TGTGCCAGCAGCTATCGGGACAGGGGGGTGACTGAAGCTTTCTTT. Encoded protein: CASSYRDRGVTEAFF.

The chain couples TRBV29-1 to TRBJ1-1; D gene unclear. This CDR3 has 13 amino acids. CDR1 SQVTM and CDR2 ANQGSEA come from the germline V gene. Between the trimmed V and J ends, which lost 1 base and 2 bases, there was a span of 8 bases. CDR3 DNA sequence: TGCAGCGTTGAAGCTGGCGGAAACACTGAAGCTTTCTTT. Residues: CSVEAGGNTEAFF.

V and J are TRBV2 and TRBJ2-6; D perhaps matches TRBD1 (5 bases). Trimming removed 8 bases from V and 0 bases from J, with 11 bases in between. Looked up from germline, CDR1 is SNHLY and CDR2 is FYNNEI. CDR3 length: 15 amino acids. CDR3 DNA: TGTGCCAGCGGCTCAGGGAACTCTGGGGCCAACGTCCTGACTTTC. Translated: CASGSGNSGANVLTF.

V usage is TRBV30 and J usage is TRBJ2-3, with a tentative D call TRBD2 (5 bases). Germline lookup yields CDR1 GTSNPN and CDR2 SVGIG (reference sequence). The CDR3 is 12 residues long. V dropped 3 bases and J dropped 8 bases, with 12 bases sitting between them. Here the CDR3 DNA reads TGTGCCTGGAGCGGGAACGGACGTACGCAGTATTTT. Its protein product is CAWSGNGRTQYF.

In the case of this clone: Compared with germline, one end of the junction differs, possibly owing to a read error. The chain is built from TRBV2 and TRBJ2-1, with 11 bases matching TRBD2. From germline, CDR1 is SNHLY and CDR2 FYNNEI. CDR3 size: 16 residues. The CDR3 bases are TGTGCCAGCAGTTCTAGCGGGAGGCCGACTTACAATGGGCAGTTCTTC. It codes for CASSSSGRPTYNGQFF.

This chain links TRBV5-1 with TRBJ2-1, with 7 bases lining up with TRBD1. The CDR3 is made up of 15 amino acids. J was trimmed by 8 bases and V by 2 bases; bases with no gene match: 10. Germline-derived CDR1 and CDR2 are SGHRS and YFSETQ. The CDR3 region is CASSLGQVLTDEQFF. Here the CDR3 DNA reads TGCGCCAGCAGCTTAGGACAGGTCCTAACGGATGAGCAGTTCTTC.

The V gene is TRBV30, the J gene TRBJ2-3; possibly TRBD2 for D (5 bases). The length of the CDR3 is 15 residues. V lost 2 bases and J lost 9, with 21 bases in between. Germline assignment: CDR1 GTSNPN and CDR2 SVGIG (reference sequence). The CDR3 protein is CAWSSQRVFLPTQYF. The CDR3 nucleotides are TGTGCCTGGAGTTCACAGAGGGTCTTTTTACCGACGCAGTATTTT.

The gene calls are TRBV2 and TRBJ1-1, with D perhaps matching TRBD1 (6 bases). CDR1 SNHLY and CDR2 FYNNEI come from the germline V gene. Trimming pared 8 bases from V and 4 bases from J, leaving 17 bases between. The CDR3 loop spans 14 amino acids. CDR3 DNA: TGTGCCAGCCCCGCGGGGGCGAGGGGCACTGAAGCTTTCTTT. It encodes CASPAGARGTEAFF.

V gene TRBV5-1 combines with J gene TRBJ2-2; 7 bases are a match to TRBD1. This CDR3 is built from 16 residues. The germline V gene encodes CDR1 SGHRS and CDR2 YFSETQ. The V segment lost 3 bases and the J segment 2 bases; nucleotides outside the gene matches: 7. The CDR3 region has the DNA TGCGCCAGCAGCTGGACCGGGACAGATAACACCGGGGAGCTGTTTTTT. Protein: CASSWTGTDNTGELFF.

V and J are TRBV6-5 and TRBJ1-1; TRBD1 might be the D (6 bases). The CDR3 has 13 amino acids. Germline lookup yields CDR1 MNHEY and CDR2 SVGAGI. V lost 3 bases, J lost 11 bases, and 16 bases lay in between. The CDR3 DNA is TGTGCCAGCAGTTATGTTGGCAGGGGCCCGGCTTTCTTT. This translates into CASSYVGRGPAFF.

The chain is built from TRBV10-2 and TRBJ2-1, with D unresolved. CDR1 is WSHSY, CDR2 SAAADI, per germline. Trimming left V 3 bases short and J 8 bases short, with 5 bases between. The CDR3 runs 11 residues. In nucleotides, the CDR3 is TGCGCCAGCAGTGATCAGGATGAGCAGTTCTTC. It translates to CASSDQDEQFF.

V is TRBV19 and J is TRBJ1-2; the D gene is possibly TRBD1 (6 bases). V gave up 3 bases and J gave up 6 bases, with 8 bases separating them. Germline CDR1 is LNHDA and CDR2 is SQIVND (reference sequence). The CDR3 length is 12 residues. This CDR3 is CASSISGDGYTF. CDR3 in DNA: TGTGCCAGTAGTATCTCAGGGGATGGCTACACCTTC.

This clone was seen a handful of times. Within the sample, other DNA sequences also encode this same CDR3. V and J are TRBV25-1 and TRBJ2-7, with 8 bases matching TRBD1. There are 13 residues in the CDR3. CDR1 and CDR2 from the germline V gene are MGHDK and SYGVNS. V was clipped by 5 bases and J by 5 bases; unmatched bases: 5. The CDR3 sequence: CASSLDRGNEQYF. For the CDR3, the DNA is TGTGCCAGCAGTCTAGACAGGGGCAACGAGCAGTACTTC.

This clone was detected only a few times. The V and J genes are TRBV21-1 and TRBJ2-7; the table's D call of TRBD2 was not tested on the DNA. TRBV21-1 is a known pseudogene. The CDR3 totals 14 residues. This CDR3 reads CASSPRGGPWEQYF. DNA of the CDR3: TGTGCCAGCAGCCCCCGGGGGGGGCCATGGGAGCAGTACTTC.